These 30 T cell receptor beta chains were all obtained from the same sample, sequenced in a study of T cells in localized non-small cell lung cancer. TCRdb keeps only in-frame clones here, not all; method: immunoSEQ multiplex PCR. The table lists several thousand clones, about 90% of them singletons. The specimen was peripheral blood, collected before any cancer treatment. All receptors come from an older female donor with stage II squamous cell lung carcinoma.

This rearrangement joins TRBV28 to TRBJ1-2; no clear D. There are 15 residues in the CDR3. Trimming cost V 6 bases and J 1 base, with 15 bases left between them. The germline CDR1 and CDR2 sequences are MDHEN and SYDVKM. CDR3 protein: CASRTPLISNYGYTF. The DNA for the CDR3 is TGTGCCAGCAGGACGCCCCTGATTAGTAACTATGGCTACACCTTC.

The chain couples TRBV5-1 to TRBJ2-5; D possibly corresponds to TRBD1 (6 bases). The V gene's germline CDR1 is SGHRS and CDR2 YFSETQ. There are 11 residues in the CDR3. V was pared by 7 bases and J by 2 bases, with 6 bases between. CDR3 residues: CASGQQETQYF. In nucleotides, the CDR3 is TGCGCCAGCGGACAGCAAGAGACCCAGTACTTC.

The V call is TRBV15, the J call TRBJ1-2; TRBD1 matches at 8 bases. V lost 2 bases, J lost 6 bases, and 11 bases stayed unmatched. CDR3 length: 16 residues. CDR1 and CDR2 from the germline V gene are LNHNV and YYDKDF (reference sequence). The CDR3 loop reads CATSRPQGAFTDGYTF. The DNA of the CDR3 is TGTGCCACCAGCAGACCTCAGGGGGCGTTTACCGATGGCTACACCTTC.

This clone was recorded only once. This CDR3 reads CASSPSGNTIYF. In nucleotides, the CDR3 is TGTGCCAGTAGTCCCTCTGGAAACACCATATATTTT. The chain has TRBV19 and TRBJ1-3; D remains ambiguous. The length of the CDR3 is 12 residues. The V gene lost 5 bases and the J gene lost 0 bases, with 2 bases spanning the gap. In germline, CDR1 is LNHDA, CDR2 SQIVND (reference sequence).

V is TRBV7-8 and J is TRBJ2-1; TRBD2 matches 7 bases. The CDR3 has 15 amino acids. After removal of 5 bases from V and 9 bases from J, the junction contained 13 bases not matched to a gene. Germline V gene lookup returns CDR1 SGHVS and CDR2 FQNEAQ. The CDR3 DNA reads as TGTGCCAGCAGCCGGGAACTAGCGAAGGCGGGTGAGCAGTTCTTC. Its protein is CASSRELAKAGEQFF.

V and J are TRBV10-2 and TRBJ2-5; 9 nucleotides align to TRBD2. The CDR3 extends over 17 amino acids. Trimming took 2 bases from V and 1 from J; bases not matched to a gene: 8. Germline-derived CDR1 and CDR2 are WSHSY and SAAADI. The CDR3 DNA is TGCGCCAGCAGTGAGAGGGCGGGAGGGCCGAGCCAAGAGACCCAGTACTTC. This gives the protein CASSERAGGPSQETQYF.

The table lists this clone with a few counts. The rearrangement links TRBV5-1 to TRBJ2-2, with D possibly being TRBD1 or TRBD2 (5 bases each). The CDR3 consists of 16 residues. Germline CDR1 SGHRS, CDR2 YFSETQ. V lost 6 bases and J 4 bases, leaving 19 bases between the germline ends. The CDR3 loop reads CASNEGLRGSTGELFF. CDR3 DNA sequence: TGCGCCAGCAACGAGGGGCTGAGGGGAAGCACCGGGGAGCTGTTTTTT.

This clone was seen a single time. The chain employs TRBV19 and TRBJ1-4, with TRBD1 as a possible D gene (6 bases). CDR3 size: 16 residues. Trimming left V 0 bases short and J 5 bases short, with 13 bases between. Looked up from germline, CDR1 is LNHDA and CDR2 is SQIVND (reference sequence). The DNA for the CDR3 is TGTGCCAGTAGTATAGATGCGACAGGAGGAAATGAAAAACTGTTTTTT. Translated: CASSIDATGGNEKLFF.

The genes are TRBV18 and TRBJ1-6; TRBD1 matches at 9 bases. The J segment lost 7 bases and the V segment lost 3 bases, leaving 7 bases of the junction unmatched. This CDR3 region has 16 residues. Germline V CDR1 and CDR2: KGHSH, LQKENI. CDR3 in amino acids: CASSPSRGQGNSPLHF. The CDR3 DNA follows: TGTGCCAGCTCACCGTCTCGGGGACAGGGAAATTCACCCCTCCACTTT.

V and J are TRBV6-1 and TRBJ2-7; 11 bases match TRBD2. Trimming took 8 bases from V and 9 from J; bases not matched to a gene: 9. CDR1 is MNHNS, CDR2 SASEGT, per germline. The CDR3 is made up of 13 amino acids. The CDR3 DNA reads TGTGCCAGCGGTCTAGCGGGGGGCGGGCGGCAGTACGTC. This gives the protein CASGLAGGGRQYV.

J is TRBJ2-3 and V is TRBV10-3, with a possible D match to TRBD1 (5 bases). This CDR3 comprises 14 residues. The germline V gene encodes CDR1 ENHRY and CDR2 SYGVKD. V was shortened by 7 bases and J by 1 base, with 12 bases between the two germline ends. The chain's CDR3 is CAIKKTARTDTQYF. CDR3 coding DNA: TGTGCCATCAAGAAGACAGCACGCACAGATACGCAGTATTTT.

This chain links TRBV6-5 with TRBJ1-2; no clear D. V was cut by 7 bases and J by 2 bases, with 11 bases left in between. CDR1 and CDR2 from the germline V gene are MNHEY and SVGAGI. CDR3 length: 13 amino acids. DNA for the CDR3: TGTGCCAGCATTGGAGTAAGGAACTATGGCTACACCTTC. This gives the protein CASIGVRNYGYTF.

V gene TRBV7-8 combines with J gene TRBJ2-3, with D unclear. V was pared by 1 base and J by 0 bases, with 8 bases between. Germline V CDR1 and CDR2: SGHVS, FQNEAQ. CDR3 length equals 15 residues. The CDR3 spells CASSLDGTSTDTQYF. CDR3 bases: TGTGCCAGCAGCTTAGACGGCACTAGCACAGATACGCAGTATTTT.

The chain joins TRBV5-1 to TRBJ1-3, with D possibly being TRBD1 (6 bases). V shed 5 bases and J shed 4 bases, with 10 bases lying between them. Germline V CDR1 and CDR2: SGHRS, YFSETQ. The CDR3 is made up of 13 amino acids. The CDR3 nucleotides are TGCGCCAGCAGACAGGGAGACGGAAACACCATATATTTT. Translation gives CASRQGDGNTIYF.

This clone has just one count. The genes are TRBV6-1 and TRBJ2-7, with unresolved D. The CDR3 loop spans 12 amino acids. V lost 5 bases and J 4 bases, leaving 9 bases between the germline ends. Germline V gene sequence: CDR1 MNHNS, CDR2 SASEGT. The chain's CDR3 is CASSREFYEQYF. The DNA for the CDR3 is TGTGCCAGCAGTCGAGAGTTTTACGAGCAGTACTTC.

This chain links TRBV5-5 with TRBJ1-5; tentative D call: TRBD1 (5 bases). The CDR3 extends over 14 amino acids. Trimming shortened V by 1 base and J by 1 base, and 6 bases separated the two germline ends. CDR1 is SGHKS, CDR2 YYEKEE, per germline (reference sequence). CDR3 sequence reads: CASSLWDSNQPQHF. CDR3 DNA sequence: TGTGCCAGCAGCTTGTGGGACAGCAATCAGCCCCAGCATTTT.

V usage is TRBV5-1 and J usage is TRBJ2-2; 7 bases map to TRBD1. With V trimmed by 3 bases and J by 4 bases, 9 bases remained unmatched. The CDR3 sequence is 16 residues long. Germline values: CDR1 SGHRS, CDR2 YFSETQ. In DNA form, the CDR3 reads TGCGCCAGCAGCTGGCGAGGGGGCCAAGGCACCGGGGAGCTGTTTTTT. Its protein product is CASSWRGGQGTGELFF. Using reference TRBV5-1 and TRBJ2-2 for the parts outside the CDR3, the full variable domain is KAGVTQTPRYLIKTRGQQVTLSCSPISGHRSVSWYQQTPGQGLQFLFEYFSETQRNKGNFPGRFSGRQFSNSRSEMNVSTLELGDSALYLCASSWRGGQGTGELFFGEGSRLTVL.

This sequence joins TRBV10-2 and TRBJ2-1; the match to TRBD1 covers 9 bases. J was trimmed by 4 bases and V by 7 bases; bases with no gene match: 11. Germline CDR1 reads WSHSY; CDR2 reads SAAADI. The CDR3 runs 16 residues. The CDR3 DNA is TGCGCCAGCAAAACAGGGGGCGTTGGCACATACAATGAGCAGTTCTTC. Amino acid sequence: CASKTGGVGTYNEQFF.

V and J are TRBV7-9 and TRBJ1-2; tentatively, D is TRBD1 (5 bases). V lost 5 bases and J lost 4, with 17 bases in between. The CDR3 runs to 15 residues. The germline V gene has CDR1 SEHNR and CDR2 FQNEAQ (reference sequence). The CDR3 spells CASSPADRASYGYTF. Written as DNA, the CDR3 is TGTGCCAGCAGCCCGGCAGACAGAGCCTCCTATGGCTACACCTTC.

This chain connects TRBV28 to TRBJ1-1; possibly TRBD1 for D (6 bases). The CDR3 length is 15 residues. V was cut by 7 bases and J by 0 bases, with 15 bases left in between. CDR1 is MDHEN and CDR2 is SYDVKM in the germline V gene. CDR3 in amino acids: CASIRGAFVNTEAFF. DNA of the CDR3: TGTGCCAGCATCCGGGGGGCATTTGTGAACACTGAAGCTTTCTTT.

The chain combines TRBV7-2 with TRBJ2-1; D perhaps matches TRBD2 (5 bases). V was shortened by 2 bases and J by 2 bases, with 10 bases between the two germline ends. Germline V gene sequence: CDR1 SGHTA, CDR2 FQGNSA. The CDR3 has 15 amino acids. The CDR3 is CASSLTGTTYNEQFF. The CDR3 coding sequence is TGTGCCAGCAGCTTAACGGGAACCACCTACAATGAGCAGTTCTTC.

The chain couples TRBV7-2 to TRBJ1-2, with D possibly being TRBD1 (6 bases). Germline V lookup: CDR1 SGHTA, CDR2 FQGNSA. The V gene lost 4 bases and the J gene lost 4 bases, with 16 bases spanning the gap. This CDR3 region has 15 residues. DNA for the CDR3: TGTGCCAGCAGCTCTCCGCCCCCGGGGGCCTATGGCTACACCTTC. It encodes CASSSPPPGAYGYTF.

The chain employs TRBV19 and TRBJ1-1; maybe TRBD1 (5 bases). Germline V gene lookup returns CDR1 LNHDA and CDR2 SQIVND (reference sequence). Trimming took off 8 bases at V and 2 bases at J, with 9 bases between the two ends. CDR3 length: 12 amino acids. CDR3 sequence reads: CASRTPNTEAFF. The CDR3 region has the DNA TGTGCCAGTCGGACACCTAACACTGAAGCTTTCTTT. Looking up the rest from reference TRBV19 and TRBJ1-1 gives the full variable domain: DGGITQSPKYLFRKEGQNVTLSCEQNLNHDAMYWYRQDPGQGLRLIYYSQIVNDFQKGDIAEGYSVSREKKESFPLTVTSAQKNPTAFYLCASRTPNTEAFFGQGTRLTVV.

The chain carries TRBV6-1 and TRBJ1-6; D remains unclear. This CDR3 is 14 amino acids long. Trimming took 6 bases from V and 9 from J, leaving 15 bases between them. The germline V gene has CDR1 MNHNS and CDR2 SASEGT. CDR3 sequence (DNA): TGTGCCAGCAGCCTTGGGGATATGGGTTCACCCCTCCACTTT. Translated: CASSLGDMGSPLHF.

This chain links TRBV5-1 with TRBJ2-3; D is perhaps TRBD1 (6 bases). Trimming took off 1 base at V and 4 bases at J, with 10 bases between the two ends. CDR3 size: 14 residues. Germline CDR1 SGHRS, CDR2 YFSETQ. The CDR3 sequence is CASSLRGFPDTQYF. The CDR3 DNA follows: TGCGCCAGCAGCTTGAGGGGGTTTCCAGATACGCAGTATTTT.

The gene calls are TRBV5-1 and TRBJ1-3; D is undetermined. The CDR3 is made up of 16 amino acids. With 1 base removed from V and 3 bases from J, the gap between germline ends came to 14 bases. The germline V gene has CDR1 SGHRS and CDR2 YFSETQ. The DNA of the CDR3 is TGCGCCAGCAGCTTGACAGAACCTACTCTTGGAAACACCATATATTTT. Residues: CASSLTEPTLGNTIYF.

This clone was counted a single time. V usage is TRBV5-8 and J usage is TRBJ2-2, with no clear D. This CDR3 has 17 amino acids. The V gene's germline CDR1 is SGHTS and CDR2 YDEGEE. V dropped 0 bases and J dropped 0 bases, with 12 bases sitting between them. CDR3 bases: TGTGCCAGCAGCTTGGACACTGGCCTAGCGAACACCGGGGAGCTGTTTTTT. It yields the protein CASSLDTGLANTGELFF. Full variable domain (rest looked up from reference TRBV5-8 and TRBJ2-2): EAGVTQSPTHLIKTRGQQATLRCSPISGHTSVYWYQQALGLGLQFLLWYDEGEERNRGNFPPRFSGRQFPNYSSELNVNALELEDSALYLCASSLDTGLANTGELFFGEGSRLTVL.

The chain is built from TRBV6-1 and TRBJ2-7; D remains ambiguous. Germline-derived CDR1 and CDR2 are MNHNS and SASEGT. V gave up 3 bases and J gave up 3 bases, with 9 bases separating them. The CDR3 runs to 13 residues. This CDR3 reads CASSEISHYEQYF. The CDR3 bases are TGTGCCAGCAGTGAGATCTCCCACTACGAGCAGTACTTC.

This clone was detected only a few times. The chain employs TRBV7-9 and TRBJ1-1; a possible D gene is TRBD1 (5 bases). The CDR3 runs 15 residues. Germline CDR1 SEHNR, CDR2 FQNEAQ (reference sequence). Between the trimmed V and J ends, which lost 0 bases and 1 base, there was a span of 9 bases. The DNA for the CDR3 is TGTGCCAGCAGCTTAGCGATAGGGGAGAACACTGAAGCTTTCTTT. Translating it yields CASSLAIGENTEAFF. Based on the CDR3 plus reference TRBV7-9 and TRBJ1-1, the full variable domain is DTGVSQNPRHKITKRGQNVTFRCDPISEHNRLYWYRQTLGQGPEFLTYFQNEAQLEKSRLLSDRFSAERPKGSFSTLEIQRTEQGDSAMYLCASSLAIGENTEAFFGQGTRLTVV.

The V and J genes are TRBV5-4 and TRBJ2-3; TRBD2 matches 11 bases. This CDR3 has 18 amino acids. The V and J ends lost 1 base and 0 bases, in that order; junction bases with no gene match: 7. CDR1 is SGHNT and CDR2 is YYREEE in the germline V gene (reference sequence). CDR3 amino acids: CASSLKLAGGTSTDTQYF. As DNA, the CDR3 is TGTGCCAGCAGCTTGAAGCTAGCGGGGGGCACTAGCACAGATACGCAGTATTTT.